A selection of T cell receptor beta chains follows, all from one sample in a study of OX40 agonist ivuxolimab in advanced cancers. The repertoire was sequenced with immunoSEQ multiplex PCR; TCRdb's copy has only in-frame clones and lacks some. The sample contains 30,000 to 35,000 clones, roughly nine tenths of which appear only once. The sample in question was CD4+ or CD8+ T cells sorted from blood, obtained in a trial of the OX40 agonist ivuxolimab. The source of these receptors is an adult with an advanced solid tumor such as melanoma, head and neck, liver or kidney cancer. CDR3s include the opening cysteine and the closing phenylalanine or tryptophan. Each record gives: V gene, clone size, J gene, D gene, CDR3 protein, CDR3 DNA. D genes are given only for firm matches. Rows give clone size only sometimes, using once, few, many, or a class for an expanded clone.

TRBV29-1	-	TRBJ2-7	TRBD2	CSGLAGGHEQYF	TGCAGCGGACTAGCGGGAGGCCACGAGCAGTACTTC
TRBV11-2	-	TRBJ2-5	-	CASSLEVRQAQETQYF	TGTGCCAGCAGCTTAGAAGTCAGACAGGCCCAAGAGACCCAGTACTTC
TRBV11-2	-	TRBJ1-1	-	CASSLRGTEAFF	TGTGCCAGCAGCCTAAGAGGCACTGAAGCTTTCTTT
TRBV9	-	TRBJ2-5	TRBD1	CASSVGLAGGEEQYF	TGTGCCAGCAGCGTAGGTCTAGCAGGGGGTGAGGAGCAGTACTTC
TRBV7-8	-	TRBJ2-5	-	CASFLDGYQETQYF	TGTGCCAGTTTCCTTGACGGGTACCAAGAGACCCAGTACTTC
TRBV6-5	-	TRBJ1-1	-	CASRTGNTEAFF	TGTGCCAGCAGGACAGGGAACACTGAAGCTTTCTTT
TRBV5-1	-	TRBJ2-7	-	CASSSPRDRSSYEQYF	TGCGCCAGCAGCTCACCGCGGGACAGAAGCTCCTACGAGCAGTACTTC
TRBV11-2	-	TRBJ2-3	-	CASSLDEGTQYF	TGTGCCAGCAGCTTAGACGAGGGTACGCAGTATTTT
TRBV5-6	few	TRBJ2-5	-	CASSLAAGKKTQYF	TGTGCCAGCAGCTTGGCCGCAGGGAAAAAGACCCAGTACTTC
TRBV5-1	-	TRBJ2-1	-	CASSEVLGSYNEQFF	TGCGCCAGCAGCGAGGTTTTGGGCTCCTACAATGAGCAGTTCTTC
TRBV5-1	-	TRBJ2-2	-	CASSLYLNTGELFF	TGCGCCAGCAGCTTGTATCTTAACACCGGGGAGCTGTTTTTT
TRBV6-5	-	TRBJ1-1	-	CASSYSGFEAFF	TGTGCCAGCAGTTACTCTGGGTTTGAAGCTTTCTTT
TRBV27	-	TRBJ1-1	-	CASSPGTSNTEAFF	TGTGCCAGCAGTCCCGGGACTTCGAACACTGAAGCTTTCTTT
TRBV27	-	TRBJ2-2	-	CASGELYTGELFF	TGTGCCAGTGGGGAGTTGTACACCGGGGAGCTGTTTTTT
TRBV14	-	TRBJ1-2	TRBD1	CASSPGQGMGYGYTF	TGTGCCAGCAGCCCCGGACAGGGGATGGGCTATGGCTACACCTTC
TRBV7-9	-	TRBJ2-2	TRBD2	CASSLEEGLFSGELFF	TGTGCCAGCAGCTTAGAAGAGGGACTATTCTCCGGGGAGCTGTTTTTT
TRBV6-5	-	TRBJ2-1	-	CASSYSTSPYNEQFF	TGTGCCAGCAGTTACTCGACTTCACCCTACAATGAGCAGTTCTTC
TRBV4-1	once	TRBJ2-7	-	CASSQVEGAKWTYEQYF	TGCGCCAGCAGCCAAGTGGAAGGGGCCAAATGGACCTACGAGCAGTACTTC
TRBV7-8	few	TRBJ2-1	-	CASSFTRGFAGEQFF	TGTGCCAGCAGCTTCACACGGGGGTTCGCGGGTGAGCAGTTCTTC
TRBV5-4	-	TRBJ2-3	-	CASSLGTTSTDTQYF	TGTGCCAGCAGCTTGGGGACTACAAGCACAGATACGCAGTATTTT
TRBV27	-	TRBJ1-1	-	CASSLSRRLGTEAFF	TGTGCCAGCAGTTTATCTAGACGACTGGGGACTGAAGCTTTCTTT
TRBV6-5	-	TRBJ2-1	TRBD2	CASSIAGTGVNEQFF	TGTGCCAGCAGTATAGCGGGAACCGGGGTCAATGAGCAGTTCTTC
TRBV6-1	-	TRBJ2-7	-	CASSETSSYEQYF	TGTGCCAGCAGTGAGACGAGCTCCTACGAGCAGTACTTC
TRBV5-1	-	TRBJ1-6	-	CASSLAGESGSPLHF	TGCGCCAGCAGCTTGGCAGGGGAATCAGGATCACCCCTCCACTTT
TRBV19	-	TRBJ2-1	TRBD2	CASSFGTSGSSYNEQFF	TGTGCCAGTAGTTTTGGGACTAGCGGGAGCTCCTACAATGAGCAGTTCTTC
TRBV5-6	-	TRBJ1-1	-	CASSPEADVTEAFF	TGTGCCAGCAGCCCCGAGGCGGACGTCACTGAAGCTTTCTTT
TRBV4-1	few	TRBJ2-7	TRBD1	CASSGTGYEQYF	TGCGCCAGCAGTGGGACAGGCTACGAGCAGTACTTC
TRBV9	-	TRBJ1-4	-	CASSVGGLEEKLFF	TGTGCCAGCAGCGTGGGGGGGCTCGAAGAAAAACTGTTTTTT
TRBV6-6	once	TRBJ1-4	TRBD1	CASSSDRGADGEKLFF	TGTGCCAGCAGTTCCGACAGGGGCGCAGACGGAGAAAAACTGTTTTTT
TRBV18	-	TRBJ2-3	TRBD2	CASSPLSGLAGGTDTQYF	TGTGCCAGCTCACCACTCTCGGGACTAGCGGGGGGCACAGATACGCAGTATTTT
TRBV27	-	TRBJ1-2	TRBD1	CASSFSAGGYGYTF	TGTGCCAGCAGTTTCTCGGCAGGGGGCTATGGCTACACCTTC
TRBV6-1	-	TRBJ1-1	-	CASSEAAGGEWDEAFF	TGTGCCAGCAGTGAAGCCGCTGGGGGGGAATGGGATGAGGCTTTCTTT
TRBV11-2	-	TRBJ2-3	TRBD2	CASSLELAGVRTDTQYF	TGTGCCAGCAGCTTAGAACTAGCGGGGGTTCGCACAGATACGCAGTATTTT
TRBV27	few	TRBJ1-2	-	CASSLAGDGYTF	TGTGCCAGCAGTTTGGCAGGGGATGGCTACACCTTC
TRBV6-5	-	TRBJ1-4	-	CASSYFGGAGNEKLFF	TGTGCCAGCAGTTACTTCGGGGGGGCCGGTAATGAAAAACTGTTTTTT
TRBV28	-	TRBJ2-7	TRBD2	CASSSGLVYEQYF	TGTGCCAGCAGTTCGGGACTAGTCTACGAGCAGTACTTC
TRBV7-7	-	TRBJ2-7	-	CASGKAIGYEQYF	TGTGCCAGCGGGAAGGCCATAGGCTACGAGCAGTACTTC
TRBV11-2	-	TRBJ2-7	TRBD2	CASSSWGGTEAEQYF	TGTGCCAGCAGCTCTTGGGGGGGTACAGAGGCCGAGCAGTACTTC
TRBV7-8	-	TRBJ2-7	-	CASSFIGRSYEQYF	TGTGCCAGCAGCTTTATAGGACGGTCCTACGAGCAGTACTTC
TRBV30	-	TRBJ1-1	TRBD1	CAWRGTGATEAFF	TGTGCCTGGAGAGGGACAGGGGCCACTGAAGCTTTCTTT
TRBV11-2	-	TRBJ1-5	TRBD1	CASTLGGQGNQPQHF	TGTGCCAGCACCTTGGGAGGACAGGGCAATCAGCCCCAGCATTTT
TRBV28	-	TRBJ2-7	TRBD2	CASSRTSGAYEQYF	TGTGCCAGCAGTCGGACTAGCGGGGCCTACGAGCAGTACTTC
TRBV4-2	-	TRBJ1-1	-	CASSQDLGLSSTEAFF	TGTGCCAGCAGCCAAGATCTCGGACTCTCCTCCACTGAAGCTTTCTTT
TRBV5-1	-	TRBJ2-5	-	CASSSTNRTVVGETQYF	TGCGCCAGCAGCTCAACCAATCGGACTGTCGTGGGGGAGACCCAGTACTTC
TRBV19	-	TRBJ2-3	TRBD2	CASSIGGGVPDTQYF	TGTGCCAGTAGTATAGGCGGGGGGGTGCCAGATACGCAGTATTTT
TRBV30	-	TRBJ1-3	-	CAYWDFDSGNTIYF	TGTGCCTACTGGGACTTTGACTCTGGAAACACCATATATTTT
TRBV27	-	TRBJ1-2	-	CASSLFWGNYGYTF	TGTGCCAGCAGTTTATTTTGGGGTAACTATGGCTACACCTTC
TRBV14	-	TRBJ2-3	-	CASSLGTPARDTQYF	TGTGCCAGCAGCCTAGGGACACCCGCTAGGGATACGCAGTATTTT
TRBV6-6	-	TRBJ2-7	-	CASSRTEYEQYF	TGTGCCAGCAGCCGGACAGAATACGAGCAGTACTTC
TRBV9	-	TRBJ1-1	-	CASSGDVAFF	TGTGCCAGCAGCGGCGACGTGGCTTTCTTT
TRBV29-1	once	TRBJ1-1	-	CSASGAKTDMNTEAFF	TGCAGCGCGTCCGGGGCGAAGACCGACATGAACACTGAAGCTTTCTTT
TRBV25-1	-	TRBJ2-2	-	CASSVMPGDGTGELFF	TGTGCCAGCAGTGTCATGCCGGGGGACGGGACCGGGGAGCTGTTTTTT
TRBV6-5	once	TRBJ1-2	-	CASTPGRGRNYGYTF	TGTGCCAGCACCCCTGGGCGGGGGCGGAACTATGGCTACACCTTC
TRBV6-6	-	TRBJ2-3	-	CASSYPPDTQYF	TGTGCCAGCAGTTACCCACCGGATACGCAGTATTTT
TRBV5-1	-	TRBJ2-2	TRBD2	CASSLVLSEVTSGRDTGELFF	TGCGCCAGCAGCTTGGTATTGAGTGAGGTGACTAGCGGGAGAGACACCGGGGAGCTGTTTTTT
TRBV6-5	-	TRBJ2-7	TRBD2	CASSQLAGPSYEQYF	TGTGCCAGCAGTCAACTAGCGGGGCCCTCCTACGAGCAGTACTTC
TRBV27	-	TRBJ2-3	-	CASSLLTRLTGRTDTQYF	TGTGCCAGCAGTTTACTGACGCGGTTGACAGGGAGGACAGATACGCAGTATTTT
TRBV6-5	-	TRBJ2-1	-	CASSYVADYSNEQFF	TGTGCCAGCAGTTACGTAGCGGATTATTCCAATGAGCAGTTCTTC